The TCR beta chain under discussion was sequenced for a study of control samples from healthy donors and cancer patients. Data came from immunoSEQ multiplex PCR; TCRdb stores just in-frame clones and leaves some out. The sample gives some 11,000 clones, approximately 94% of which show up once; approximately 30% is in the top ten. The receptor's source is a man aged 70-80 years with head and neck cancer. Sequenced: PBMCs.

As DNA, the CDR3 is TGTGCCAGCAGCTTGGGACTAGCGGGGGACAATGAGCAGTTCTTC. Protein sequence: CASSLGLAGDNEQFF. The rearrangement links TRBV11-2 to TRBJ2-1, with 14 bases identical to TRBD2. V trimming: 3 bases; J trimming: 5 bases; junction bases outside the gene matches: 0. The CDR3 extends over 15 amino acids. Germline V gives CDR1 SGHAT, CDR2 FQNNGV.